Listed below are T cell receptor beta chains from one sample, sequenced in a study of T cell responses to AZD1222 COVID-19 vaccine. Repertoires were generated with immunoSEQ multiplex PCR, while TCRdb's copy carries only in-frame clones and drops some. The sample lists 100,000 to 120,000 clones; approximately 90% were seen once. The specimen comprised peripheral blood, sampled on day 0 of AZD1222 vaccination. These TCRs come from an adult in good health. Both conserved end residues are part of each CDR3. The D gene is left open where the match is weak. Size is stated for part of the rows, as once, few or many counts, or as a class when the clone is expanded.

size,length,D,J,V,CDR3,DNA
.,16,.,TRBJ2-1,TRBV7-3,CASSLNLASSYNEQFF,TGTGCCAGCAGCTTAAATTTGGCTAGCTCGTACAATGAGCAGTTCTTC
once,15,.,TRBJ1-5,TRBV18,CASSPGRSSNQPQHF,TGTGCCAGCTCACCAGGACGGTCTAGCAATCAGCCCCAGCATTTT
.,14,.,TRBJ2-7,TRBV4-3,CASSQGGSSYEQYF,TGCGCCAGCAGCCAAGGGGGGTCCTCCTACGAGCAGTACTTC
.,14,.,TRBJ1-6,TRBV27,CASSQRGTRSPLHF,TGTGCCAGCAGTCAACGGGGCACTCGGTCACCCCTCCACTTT
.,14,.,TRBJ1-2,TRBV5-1,CASSGMTESYGYTF,TGCGCCAGCAGCGGGATGACCGAGTCCTATGGCTACACCTTC
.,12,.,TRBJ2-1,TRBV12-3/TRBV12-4,CASSPPGTPQFF,TGTGCCAGCAGTCCACCCGGGACACCACAGTTCTTC
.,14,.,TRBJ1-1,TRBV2,CASSDLGGDTEAFF,TGTGCCAGCAGTGACCTTGGGGGGGACACTGAAGCTTTCTTT
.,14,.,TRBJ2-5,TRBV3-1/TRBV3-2,CASSHTSQGETQYF,TGTGCCAGCAGCCACACCAGCCAGGGTGAGACCCAGTACTTC
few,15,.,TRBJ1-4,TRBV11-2,CASSLPPGLSEKLFF,TGTGCCAGCAGCTTACCTCCGGGGTTAAGTGAAAAACTGTTTTTT
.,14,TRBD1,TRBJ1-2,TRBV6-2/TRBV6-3,CASSSTGRDYGYTF,TGTGCCAGCAGTTCGACAGGGAGAGACTATGGCTACACCTTC
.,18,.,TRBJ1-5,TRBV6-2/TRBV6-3,CASSYSTRRSWSNQPQHF,TGTGCCAGCAGTTACTCGACAAGGCGGTCATGGAGCAATCAGCCCCAGCATTTT
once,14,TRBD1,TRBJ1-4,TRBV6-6,CASTPGQGIEKLFF,TGTGCCAGCACCCCAGGACAGGGGATTGAAAAACTGTTTTTT
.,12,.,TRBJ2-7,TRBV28,CASSSLGYEQYF,TGTGCCAGCAGTTCGCTAGGGTACGAGCAGTACTTC
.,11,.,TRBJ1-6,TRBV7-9,CASSSQGPLHF,TGTGCCAGCAGCTCTCAGGGACCCCTCCACTTT
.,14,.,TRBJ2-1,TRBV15,CATSRDNSANEQFF,TGTGCCACCAGCAGAGATAATAGCGCCAATGAGCAGTTCTTC
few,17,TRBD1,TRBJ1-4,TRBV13,CASSLFSDGTGNEKLFF,TGTGCCAGCAGCTTATTTAGTGATGGGACAGGGAATGAAAAACTGTTTTTT
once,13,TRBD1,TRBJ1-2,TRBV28,CASISGQGYGYTF,TGTGCCAGCATCTCGGGACAGGGCTATGGCTACACCTTC
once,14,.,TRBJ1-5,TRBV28,CGSVGFTGNQPQHF,TGTGGTTCAGTGGGCTTTACGGGCAATCAGCCCCAGCATTTT
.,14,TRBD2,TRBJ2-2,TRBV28,CASSLWGEGVELFF,TGTGCCAGCAGTTTATGGGGGGAGGGTGTGGAGCTGTTTTTT
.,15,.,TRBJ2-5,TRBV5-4,CASSLGLSREETQYF,TGTGCCAGCAGCTTGGGCCTTTCGAGGGAAGAGACCCAGTACTTC
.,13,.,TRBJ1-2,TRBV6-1,CASSDRGNYGYTF,TGTGCCAGCAGTGACAGGGGAAACTATGGCTACACCTTC
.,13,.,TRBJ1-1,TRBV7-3,CASSSGLNTEAFF,TGTGCCAGCAGCTCGGGGTTGAACACTGAAGCTTTCTTT
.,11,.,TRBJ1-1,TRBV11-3,CASSFYPEAFF,TGTGCCAGCAGCTTTTACCCTGAAGCTTTCTTT
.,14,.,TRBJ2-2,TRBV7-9,CASSQQADTGELFF,TGTGCCAGCAGCCAACAAGCGGACACCGGGGAGCTGTTTTTT
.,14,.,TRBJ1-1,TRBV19,CASSIIGGNTEAFF,TGTGCCAGTAGTATAATCGGGGGGAACACTGAAGCTTTCTTT
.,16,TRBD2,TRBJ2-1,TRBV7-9,CASSPTKGLVKNEQFF,TGTGCCAGCAGCCCTACTAAGGGACTAGTAAAAAATGAGCAGTTCTTC
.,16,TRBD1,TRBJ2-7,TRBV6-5,CASSYSRTGGNYEQYF,TGTGCCAGCAGTTACTCGAGAACAGGGGGCAACTACGAGCAGTACTTC
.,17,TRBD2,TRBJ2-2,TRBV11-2,CASSLDLLAGDAGELFF,TGTGCCAGCAGCTTAGATCTTTTGGCGGGAGATGCCGGGGAGCTGTTTTTT
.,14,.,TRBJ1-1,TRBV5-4,CASSLAGGWAEAFF,TGTGCCAGCAGCTTGGCGGGGGGCTGGGCTGAAGCTTTCTTT
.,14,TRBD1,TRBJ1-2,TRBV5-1,CASSLGQDNYGYTF,TGCGCCAGCAGCTTAGGACAGGACAACTATGGCTACACCTTC